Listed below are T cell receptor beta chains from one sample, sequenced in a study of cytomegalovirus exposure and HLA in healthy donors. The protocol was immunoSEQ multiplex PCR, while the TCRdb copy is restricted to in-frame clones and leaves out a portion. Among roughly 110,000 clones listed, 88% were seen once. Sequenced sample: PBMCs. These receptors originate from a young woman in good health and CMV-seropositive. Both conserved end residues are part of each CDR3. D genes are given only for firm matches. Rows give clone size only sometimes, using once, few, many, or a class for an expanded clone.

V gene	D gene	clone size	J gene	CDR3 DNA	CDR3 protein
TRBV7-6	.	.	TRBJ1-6	TGTGCCAGCAGCTTGGGCGGCGACGGGGGGTCCCTCCACTTT	CASSLGGDGGSLHF
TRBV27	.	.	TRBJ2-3	TGTGCCAGCAGTTTATCGGGAGGTTACGATACGCAGTATTTT	CASSLSGGYDTQYF
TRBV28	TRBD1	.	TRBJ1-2	TGTGCCAGCAGCTGGGGACAGGACGGCTACACCTTC	CASSWGQDGYTF
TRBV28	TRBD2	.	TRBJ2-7	TGTGCCAGCAGTTTATCGGGGGGTGAGCAGTACTTC	CASSLSGGEQYF
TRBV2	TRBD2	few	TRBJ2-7	TGTGCCAGCAGTGGGGGACTAGCCTACGAGCAGTACTTC	CASSGGLAYEQYF
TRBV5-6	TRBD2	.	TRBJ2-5	TGTGCCAGCAGCCCGCGATCTAGCGGGGGGGTCCAAGAGACCCAGTACTTC	CASSPRSSGGVQETQYF
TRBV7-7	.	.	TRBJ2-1	TGTGCCAGCAGCCCGCGACTAGGATTCAGGGCAATGAATGAGCAGTTCTTC	CASSPRLGFRAMNEQFF
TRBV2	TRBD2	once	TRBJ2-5	TGTGCCAGCAGCCCCGGGGCCCAAGCGGGGGGCCTCCAAGAGACCCAGTACTTC	CASSPGAQAGGLQETQYF
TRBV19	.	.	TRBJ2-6	TGTGCCAGTAGTATAAAACATGTCTCTGGGGCCAACGTCCTGACTTTC	CASSIKHVSGANVLTF
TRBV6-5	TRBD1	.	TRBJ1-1	TGTGCCAGCAGTTACCAATGGGACAGGGAGGTCACTGAAGCTTTCTTT	CASSYQWDREVTEAFF
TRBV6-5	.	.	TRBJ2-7	TGTGCCAGCAGTTACGCGGGACAGCGTGCCTACGAGCAGTACTTC	CASSYAGQRAYEQYF
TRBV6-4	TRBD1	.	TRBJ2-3	TGTGCCAGCAGTTTGGGACAGGGAAGCACAGATACGCAGTATTTT	CASSLGQGSTDTQYF
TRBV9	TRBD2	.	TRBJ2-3	TGTGCCAGCAGCGCCTCTAGCGGGGGGAGACCCACAGATACGCAGTATTTT	CASSASSGGRPTDTQYF
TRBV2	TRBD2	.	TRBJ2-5	TGTGCCAGCAGCCGGACTAGCGGGGGAACCATTCAAGAGACCCAGTACTTC	CASSRTSGGTIQETQYF
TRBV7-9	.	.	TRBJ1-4	TGTGCCAGCAGCTTAATACAGGGAAATGAAAAACTGTTTTTT	CASSLIQGNEKLFF
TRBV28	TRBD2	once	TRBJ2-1	TGTGCCAGCAGTTTAAGGGGACTAGCGGTGGGGTTTGAGCAGTTCTTC	CASSLRGLAVGFEQFF
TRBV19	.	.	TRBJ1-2	TGTGCCAGTAGGTCCGGGAACGGCTACACCTTC	CASRSGNGYTF
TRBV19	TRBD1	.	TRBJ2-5	TGTGCCAGTAGTATGGGGGACAGGGGGCAAGAGACCCAGTACTTC	CASSMGDRGQETQYF
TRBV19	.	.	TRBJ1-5	TGTGCCAGTAGTACCCAACAGGTCGGCCAGCCCCAGCATTTT	CASSTQQVGQPQHF
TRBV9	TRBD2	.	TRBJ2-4	TGTGCCAGCAGCCCCGGACTAGCGGGGGGGCTAGCCAAAAACATTCAGTACTTC	CASSPGLAGGLAKNIQYF
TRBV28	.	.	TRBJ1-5	TGTGCCAGCAGATCACAGGGAGCCGCTAATCAGCCCCAGCATTTT	CASRSQGAANQPQHF
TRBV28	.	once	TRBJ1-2	TGTGCCAGCCTGTCAGTGGGGGGGTTCGTCTATGGCTACACCTTC	CASLSVGGFVYGYTF
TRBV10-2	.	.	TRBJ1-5	TGCGCCAGCAGTGAATACAGGGAGATCAATCAGCCCCAGCATTTT	CASSEYREINQPQHF
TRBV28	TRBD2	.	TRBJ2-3	TGTGCCAGCAGCCTCAGCGGGGGGGGCACAGATACGCAGTATTTT	CASSLSGGGTDTQYF
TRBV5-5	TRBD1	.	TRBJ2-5	TGTGCCAGCAGCTTAGACAGGGGGAAGACCCAGTACTTC	CASSLDRGKTQYF
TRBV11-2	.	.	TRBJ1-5	TGTGCCAGCAGTCCCGGTTGGGGTCTGGGAGGAAATCAGCCCCAGCATTTT	CASSPGWGLGGNQPQHF
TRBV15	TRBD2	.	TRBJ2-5	TGTGCCACCAGCAGAGATCGCGGGGGGGCCGAGACCCAGTACTTC	CATSRDRGGAETQYF
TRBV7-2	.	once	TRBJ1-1	TGTGCCAGCAGCTCCTCAGGGGTGGTGAACACTGAAGCTTTCTTT	CASSSSGVVNTEAFF
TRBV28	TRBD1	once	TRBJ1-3	TGTGCCAGCAGGCAGACGACAGGGACTGGAAACACCATATATTTT	CASRQTTGTGNTIYF
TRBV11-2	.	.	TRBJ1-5	TGTGCCAGCAGCTTTGCGGGGGGCGAGCGGCCCCAGCATTTT	CASSFAGGERPQHF
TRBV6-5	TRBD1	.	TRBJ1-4	TGTGCCAGCAGTCCTTCCGGGACAGGGCGTGAAAAACTGTTTTTT	CASSPSGTGREKLFF
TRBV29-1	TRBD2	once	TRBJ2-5	TGCAGCGTTGCGGGACTAGCGGGGGGGAGGGAGACCCAGTACTTC	CSVAGLAGGRETQYF
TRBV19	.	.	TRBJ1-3	TGTGCCAGTAACAGGGAACTCTCTGGAAACACCATATATTTT	CASNRELSGNTIYF
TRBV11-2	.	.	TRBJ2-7	TGTGCCAGCAGCTTAGGGATCGGGGAGAGCTCCTACGAGCAGTACTTC	CASSLGIGESSYEQYF
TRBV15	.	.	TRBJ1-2	TGTGCCACCAGCAGAGAGGCCTTAACTAACTATGGCTACACCTTC	CATSREALTNYGYTF
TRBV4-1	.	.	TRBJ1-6	TGCGCCAGCAGCCAAGACCCGGGTTTGGATTCACCCCTCCACTTT	CASSQDPGLDSPLHF
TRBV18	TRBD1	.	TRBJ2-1	TGTGCCAGCTCCGGGACAGGGGGCTTAAATGAGCAGTTCTTC	CASSGTGGLNEQFF
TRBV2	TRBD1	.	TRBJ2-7	TGTGCCAGCAGAGCTTCGACCGTCTTTCAGGGGGCGGCCTACGAGCAGTACTTC	CASRASTVFQGAAYEQYF
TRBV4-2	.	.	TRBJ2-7	TGTGCCAGCAGCCAAGGTGAGGGACATGCTACATTTTACGAGCAGTACTTC	CASSQGEGHATFYEQYF
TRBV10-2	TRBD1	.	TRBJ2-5	TGCGCCAGCAGGCAGGGGGTTCAAGAGACCCAGTACTTC	CASRQGVQETQYF
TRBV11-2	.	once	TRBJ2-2	TGTGCCAGCAGACAACCGGGACAGCGGGAGTCCGGGGAGCTGTTTTTT	CASRQPGQRESGELFF
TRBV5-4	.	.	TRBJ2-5	TGTGCCAGCAGCACACTAGACCAAGAGACCCAGTACTTC	CASSTLDQETQYF
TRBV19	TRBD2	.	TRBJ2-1	TGTGCCAGTAGTGAACTAGCGGGGACGGGCAATGAGCAGTTCTTC	CASSELAGTGNEQFF
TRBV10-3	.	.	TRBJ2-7	TGTGCCATCAGCGGCGACAGAGACGAGCAGTACTTC	CAISGDRDEQYF
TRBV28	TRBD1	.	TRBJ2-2	TGTGCCAGCAGCCGGGACAGGGGCCCCGGGGAGCTGTTTTTT	CASSRDRGPGELFF
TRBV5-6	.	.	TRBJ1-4	TGTGCCAGCAGCTTGCAATGGGCAGAAAAACTGTTTTTT	CASSLQWAEKLFF
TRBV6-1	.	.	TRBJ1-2	TGTGCCAGCAGTGAAGCGGGAGGATATGGCTACACCTTC	CASSEAGGYGYTF
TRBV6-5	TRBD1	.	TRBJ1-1	TGTGCCAGCAATGGACAGGGTAAGGCTGAAGCTTTCTTT	CASNGQGKAEAFF
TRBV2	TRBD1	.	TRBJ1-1	TGTGCCAGCAGTGAGACAGGGAGCACTGAAGCTTTCTTT	CASSETGSTEAFF
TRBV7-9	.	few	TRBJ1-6	TGTGCCAGCAGCTTGAGCTCCTATAATTCACCCCTCCACTTT	CASSLSSYNSPLHF